Listed below are T cell receptor beta chains from one sample, sequenced in a study of blood T cell repertoires in COVID-19. Profiling relied on immunoSEQ multiplex PCR, and the TCRdb table lists in-frame clones only, not all of them. The repertoire holds around 200,000 clones, with about 87% as singletons. The sample was peripheral blood. These receptors came from a man in his 60s who had recovered from COVID-19. The CDR3 runs from the conserved cysteine through the conserved F or W. Fields, in order: J gene, V gene, CDR3 protein.

>TRBJ2-1|TRBV5-1
CASSLVTSGGAVSYNEQFF
>TRBJ2-6|TRBV9
CASSGPGTGGGGANVLTF
>TRBJ2-7|TRBV28
CASKGQGYYEQYF
>TRBJ2-1|TRBV11-3
CASSRVIGEQFF
>TRBJ2-3|TRBV12-3/TRBV12-4
CASSSTDTQYF
>TRBJ1-1|TRBV28
CASSPPGQGGTEAFF
>TRBJ1-2|TRBV5-6
CASSPDSYGYTF
>TRBJ1-4|TRBV5-1
CASSLGFGGSEKLFF
>TRBJ2-7|TRBV15
CATSRGGTSGSYEQYF
>TRBJ2-2|TRBV5-1
CASSLQGARTGELFF
>TRBJ1-1|TRBV7-6
CASSLMPGMNTEAFF
>TRBJ1-3|TRBV9
CASSPDRPGGNTIYF
>TRBJ2-5|TRBV2
CATPRGGQETQYF
>TRBJ2-2|TRBV14
CASSQETGAAELFF
>TRBJ1-4|TRBV6-5
CASSPRGRDEKLFF
>TRBJ2-6|TRBV28
CASSLPKQGSGANVLTF
>TRBJ2-1|TRBV7-9
CASSWGQYNEQFF
>TRBJ1-4|TRBV7-2
CASSSRQGREKLFF
>TRBJ1-1|TRBV18
CASSPPTGTEAFF
>TRBJ2-2|TRBV27
CASREGQGIGELFF
>TRBJ1-1|TRBV12-3/TRBV12-4
CASSPTGTGLAFF
>TRBJ2-4|TRBV7-3
CASSLGGEGPKNIQYF
>TRBJ2-1|TRBV9
CASSAGTSGLKNEQFF
>TRBJ2-7|TRBV10-1
CATKPPYEQYF
>TRBJ1-4|TRBV3-1/TRBV3-2
CASSPRRGGNEKLFF
>TRBJ1-5|TRBV6-6
CASNLDGNQPQHF
>TRBJ2-3|TRBV9
CASSVGLAVRPPDTQYF
>TRBJ1-2|TRBV14
CASSQVSRNYGYTF
>TRBJ2-3|TRBV2
CASSELEGTSTDTQYF
>TRBJ2-5|TRBV11-3
CASSPRPGETQYF
>TRBJ1-2|TRBV7-2
CASSRDTTDYGYTF
>TRBJ1-4|TRBV20-1
CSASRAEATNEKLFF
>TRBJ1-2|TRBV9
CASSRTGENYGYTF
>TRBJ2-7|TRBV11-2
CASSKNGAGVVHEQYF
>TRBJ2-3|TRBV10-3
CAISDRQGLIDTQYF
>TRBJ1-2|TRBV2
CASSAQGESTYGYTF
>TRBJ1-2|TRBV6-5
CASLRSSRSGYTF